This T cell receptor beta chain was recovered during a study of CD8+ T cells in alopecia areata. This clone has just a few counts. Germline CDR1 reads GTSNPN; CDR2 reads SVGIG (reference sequence). Trimming removed 0 bases from V and 7 bases from J, with 12 bases in between. The CDR3 covers 13 residues. Treatment: oral pan-JAK inhibitor, 5-10 mg twice daily. As the sequencing template, cDNA was produced by extracting RNA and reverse transcribing it. Here immunoSEQ multiplex PCR was the method, and the copy in TCRdb shows in-frame clones only, minus some. The sample consists of roughly 200,000 clones, 40% to 65% of them appearing once.

The TCR originated in a human donor with alopecia areata. The rearrangement links TRBV30 to TRBJ1-1, with unresolved D. This specimen was CD8+ T cells sorted from blood, taken at week 24, from a patient treated with tofacitinib. The CDR3 is CAWSVGQFFEAFF. The CDR3 DNA follows: TGTGCCTGGAGTGTCGGGCAGTTCTTTGAAGCTTTCTTT. The full variable domain, rest sourced from reference TRBV30 and TRBJ1-1, is SQTIHQWPATLVQPVGSPLSLECTVEGTSNPNLYWYRQAAGRGLQLLFYSVGIGQISSEVPQNLSASRPQDRQFILSSKKLLLSDSGFYLCAWSVGQFFEAFFGQGTRLTVV.